The clone carrying this TCR beta chain was seen a single time. What it recognizes is unknown. This sample was included in a study of OX40 agonist ivuxolimab in advanced cancers. Study-wide background: Among those enrolled, mean age was 60 years (range about 23 to 80) and over 70% were male. Findings and limits, study-wide: Certain nonresponders additionally had low normalized T-cell clonal expansion.

The method was immunoSEQ multiplex PCR; TCRdb's version includes in-frame clones alone and lacks a portion of them. The sample comprises approximately 70,000 clones, about four fifths of which are singletons, and 7.9% rests with the top ten. The ends were cut back, 4 bases at V and 6 bases at J, with 19 bases in the middle. Germline V gives CDR1 SEHNR, CDR2 FQNEAQ (reference sequence). CDR3 length: 15 residues. This rearrangement joins TRBV7-9 to TRBJ2-7, with no clear D. This material consisted of CD4+ or CD8+ T cells sorted from blood, taken in a trial of the OX40 agonist ivuxolimab. The TCR sequence derives from an adult with an advanced solid tumor such as melanoma, head and neck, liver or kidney cancer. The CDR3 DNA follows: TGTGCCAGCAGCTCTCCCCGGCTAGGATCGCTCGAGCAGTACTTC. Its protein is CASSSPRLGSLEQYF.